The table lists the clone carrying this T cell receptor (beta chain) with a few counts. CDR1 SGHRS and CDR2 YFSETQ come from the germline V gene. The V end was cut by 4 bases, the J end by 5 bases, with 9 bases between. The CDR3 runs 13 residues. TCRdb called the RACE reads again in MiXCR, with one record for every CDR3 protein. The table records about 110,000 distinct CDR3 sequences, less than 15% of them present only once. This entry belongs to a study of human T cells and chemical hapten exposure. The time point denotes: pre-sensitization, week 0. Treatment defined: therapeutic diphenylcyclopropenone sensitization with weekly scalp DPC.

This TCR derives from a woman in her fifties or sixties with alopecia areata. Some clones in this sample may be carry-over from other donors' samples. The chain recombines TRBV5-1 with TRBJ1-4, with D perhaps matching TRBD1 (6 bases). This sample comprised whole blood, obtained in connection with sensitization to the hapten diphenylcyclopropenone (DPC). CDR3: CASSIDRNEKLFF. CDR3 nucleotide sequence: TGCGCCAGCAGCATCGACAGGAATGAAAAACTGTTTTTT.